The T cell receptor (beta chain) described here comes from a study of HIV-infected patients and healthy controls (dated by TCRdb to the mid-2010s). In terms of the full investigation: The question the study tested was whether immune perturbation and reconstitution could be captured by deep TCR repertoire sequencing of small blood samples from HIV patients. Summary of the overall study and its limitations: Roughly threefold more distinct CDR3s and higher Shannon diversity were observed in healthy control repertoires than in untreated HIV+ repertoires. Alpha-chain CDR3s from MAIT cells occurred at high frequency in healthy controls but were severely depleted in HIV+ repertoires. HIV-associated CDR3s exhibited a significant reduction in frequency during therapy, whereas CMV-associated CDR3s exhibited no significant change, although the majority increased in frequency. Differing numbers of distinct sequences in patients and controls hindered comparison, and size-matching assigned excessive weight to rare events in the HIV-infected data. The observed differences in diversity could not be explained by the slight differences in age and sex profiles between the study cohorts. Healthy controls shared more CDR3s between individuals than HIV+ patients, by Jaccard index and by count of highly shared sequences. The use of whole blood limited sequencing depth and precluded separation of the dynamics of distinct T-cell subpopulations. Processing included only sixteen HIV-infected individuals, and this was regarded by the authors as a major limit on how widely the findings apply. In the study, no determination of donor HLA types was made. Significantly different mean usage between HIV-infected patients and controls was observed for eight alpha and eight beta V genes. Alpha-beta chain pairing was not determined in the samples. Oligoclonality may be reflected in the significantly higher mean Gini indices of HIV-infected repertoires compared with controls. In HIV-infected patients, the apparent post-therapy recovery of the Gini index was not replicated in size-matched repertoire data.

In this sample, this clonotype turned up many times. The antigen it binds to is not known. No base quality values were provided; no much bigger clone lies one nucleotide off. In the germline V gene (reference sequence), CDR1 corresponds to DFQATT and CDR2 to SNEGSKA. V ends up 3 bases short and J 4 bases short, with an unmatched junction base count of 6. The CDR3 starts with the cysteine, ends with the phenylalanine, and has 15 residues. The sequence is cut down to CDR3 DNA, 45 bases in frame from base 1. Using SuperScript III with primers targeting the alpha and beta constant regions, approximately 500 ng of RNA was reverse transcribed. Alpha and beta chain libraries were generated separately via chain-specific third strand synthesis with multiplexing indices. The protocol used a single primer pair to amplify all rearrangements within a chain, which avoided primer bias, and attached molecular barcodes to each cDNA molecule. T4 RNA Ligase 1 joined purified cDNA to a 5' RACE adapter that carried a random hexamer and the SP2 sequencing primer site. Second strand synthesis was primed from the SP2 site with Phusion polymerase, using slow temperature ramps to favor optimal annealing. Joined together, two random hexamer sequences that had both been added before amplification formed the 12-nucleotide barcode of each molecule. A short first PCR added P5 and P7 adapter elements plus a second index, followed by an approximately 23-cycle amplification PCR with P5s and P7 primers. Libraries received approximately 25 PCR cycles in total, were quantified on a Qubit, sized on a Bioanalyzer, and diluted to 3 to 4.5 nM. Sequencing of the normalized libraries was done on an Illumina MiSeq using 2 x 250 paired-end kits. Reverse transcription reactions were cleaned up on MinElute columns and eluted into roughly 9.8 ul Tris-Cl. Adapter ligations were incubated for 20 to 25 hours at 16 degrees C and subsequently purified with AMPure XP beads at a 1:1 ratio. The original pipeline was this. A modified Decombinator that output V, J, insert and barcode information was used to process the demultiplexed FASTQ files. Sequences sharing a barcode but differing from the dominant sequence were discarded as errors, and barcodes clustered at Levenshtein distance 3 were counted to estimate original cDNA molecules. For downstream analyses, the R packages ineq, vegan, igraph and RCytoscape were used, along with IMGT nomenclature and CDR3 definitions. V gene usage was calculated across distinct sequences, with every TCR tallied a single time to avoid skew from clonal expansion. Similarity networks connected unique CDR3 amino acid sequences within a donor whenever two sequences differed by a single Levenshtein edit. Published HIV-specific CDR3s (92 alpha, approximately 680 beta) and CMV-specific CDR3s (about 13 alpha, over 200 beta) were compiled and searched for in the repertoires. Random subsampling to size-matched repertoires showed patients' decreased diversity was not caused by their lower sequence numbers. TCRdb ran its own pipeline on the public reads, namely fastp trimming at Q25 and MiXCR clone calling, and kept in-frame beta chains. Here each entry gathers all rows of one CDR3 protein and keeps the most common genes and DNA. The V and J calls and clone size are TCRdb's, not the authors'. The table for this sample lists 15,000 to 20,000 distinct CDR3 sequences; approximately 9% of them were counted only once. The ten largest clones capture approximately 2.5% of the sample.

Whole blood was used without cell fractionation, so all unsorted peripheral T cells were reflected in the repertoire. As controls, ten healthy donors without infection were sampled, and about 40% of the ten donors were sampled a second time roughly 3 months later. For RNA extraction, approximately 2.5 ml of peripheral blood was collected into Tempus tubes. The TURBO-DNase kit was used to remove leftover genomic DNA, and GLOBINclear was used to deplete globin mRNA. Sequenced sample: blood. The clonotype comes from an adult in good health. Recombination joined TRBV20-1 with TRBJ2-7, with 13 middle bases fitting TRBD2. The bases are TGCAGTGCTAGTCCTGGGGGACTAGCGGGGTACGAGCAGTACTTC. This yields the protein CSASPGGLAGYEQYF.